This T cell receptor beta chain emerged from a study of blood T cell repertoires in COVID-19. Study-wide background: PBMCs, B-cell-depleted T cells, or T cells provided the cDNA or gDNA that made up the material.

Profiled with immunoSEQ multiplex PCR; TCRdb holds only in-frame clones, not every one. The table includes 150,000 to 200,000 clones, 65% to 85% detected once. Participant age was roughly 18 to 90 years, and participants resided in fewer than 25 US areas. Participant-given clinical history determined each cohort assignment. This CDR3 has 15 amino acids. Trimming shortened V by 4 bases and J by 0 bases, and 10 bases separated the two germline ends. CDR1 is MGHRA and CDR2 is YSYEKL in the germline V gene. The chain has TRBV4-1 and TRBJ2-1; D is unresolved. Sequencing was done on a sample of PBMCs or T cells enriched from blood (not recorded which). The clonotype comes from a man between 65 and 85 years old who had been exposed to COVID-19. Here the CDR3 reads CASSLRWSSYNEQFF. CDR3 in DNA: TGCGCCAGCAGCCTTCGTTGGAGCTCCTACAATGAGCAGTTCTTC.